The T cell receptor (beta chain) described here comes from a study of blood T cell repertoires in COVID-19. Across the whole study: From the United States, Italy and Spain came samples of acute and convalescent COVID-19. From T cells, B-cell-depleted T cells, or PBMCs came the material, which was cDNA or gDNA.

This CDR3 region has 12 residues. Germline CDR1 is SNHLY and CDR2 is FYNNEI. Trimming took 7 bases from V and 1 from J, leaving 8 bases between them. In the study's own analysis: Scientists estimated how many nucleated cells there were by amplifying reference gene primers. Libraries were prepared by immunoSEQ multiplex PCR; TCRdb keeps only in-frame clonotypes and omits some of them. V and J calls and clone size are as listed in that table; D and trimming were resolved from the DNA. The table records about 330,000 clones, over 70% of them present only once. The rearrangement links TRBV2 to TRBJ2-7; a weak D match, TRBD2 (5 bases). The source is a woman between 45 and 65 years old with acute or convalescent COVID-19. The sample consisted of peripheral blood. The CDR3 reads CASTGESYEQYF. The CDR3, as DNA: TGTGCCAGCACTGGGGAGTCCTACGAGCAGTACTTC.